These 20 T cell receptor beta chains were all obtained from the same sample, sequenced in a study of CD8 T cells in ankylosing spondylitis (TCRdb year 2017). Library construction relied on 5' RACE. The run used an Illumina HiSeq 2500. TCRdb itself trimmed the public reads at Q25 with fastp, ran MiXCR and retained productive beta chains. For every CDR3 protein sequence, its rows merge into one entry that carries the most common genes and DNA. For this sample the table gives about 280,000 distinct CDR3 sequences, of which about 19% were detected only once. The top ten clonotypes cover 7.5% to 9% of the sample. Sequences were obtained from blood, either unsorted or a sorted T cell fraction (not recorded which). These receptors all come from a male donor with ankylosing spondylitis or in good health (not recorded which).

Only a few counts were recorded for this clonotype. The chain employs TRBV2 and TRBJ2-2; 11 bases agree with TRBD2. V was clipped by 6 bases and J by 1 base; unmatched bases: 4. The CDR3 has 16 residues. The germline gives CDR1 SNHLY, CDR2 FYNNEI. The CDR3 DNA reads TGTGCCAGCAGCACCACTAGCGGGGGGAACACCGGGGAGCTGTTTTTT. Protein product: CASSTTSGGNTGELFF.

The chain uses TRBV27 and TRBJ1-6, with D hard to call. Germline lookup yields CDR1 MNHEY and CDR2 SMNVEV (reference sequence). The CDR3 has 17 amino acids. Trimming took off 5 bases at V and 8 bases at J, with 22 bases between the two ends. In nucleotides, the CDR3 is TGTGCCAGCAGTCCCTCGCTGACATTCGAAGGGTATTCACCCCTCCACTTT. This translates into CASSPSLTFEGYSPLHF.

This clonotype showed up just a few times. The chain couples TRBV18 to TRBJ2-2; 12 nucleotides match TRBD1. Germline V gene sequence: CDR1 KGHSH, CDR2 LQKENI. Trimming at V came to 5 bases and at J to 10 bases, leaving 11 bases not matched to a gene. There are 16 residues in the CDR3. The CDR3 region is CASSLTGTGGIEELFF. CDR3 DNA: TGTGCCAGCTCATTAACCGGGACAGGGGGCATCGAGGAGCTGTTTTTT. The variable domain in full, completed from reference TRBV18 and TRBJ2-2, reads NAGVMQNPRHLVRRRGQEARLRCSPMKGHSHVYWYRQLPEEGLKFMVYLQKENIIDESGMPKERFSAEFPKEGPSILRIQQVVRGDSAAYFCASSLTGTGGIEELFFGEGSRLTVL.

CDR3 residues: CASSRDRVDGYTF. DNA of the CDR3: TGTGCCAGCAGCAGAGACAGGGTCGATGGCTACACCTTC. V usage is TRBV7-2 and J usage is TRBJ1-2; 7 bases agree with TRBD1. Germline V gives CDR1 SGHTA, CDR2 FQGNSA. CDR3 length: 13 amino acids. Trimming cost V 5 bases and J 6 bases; bases outside gene matches: 6.

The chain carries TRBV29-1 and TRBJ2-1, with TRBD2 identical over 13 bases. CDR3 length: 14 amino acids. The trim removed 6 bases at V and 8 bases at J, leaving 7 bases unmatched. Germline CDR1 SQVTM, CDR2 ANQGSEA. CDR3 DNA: TGCAGCGTGAAAACTAGCGGGGGGGCCGATGAGCAGTTCTTC. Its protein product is CSVKTSGGADEQFF.

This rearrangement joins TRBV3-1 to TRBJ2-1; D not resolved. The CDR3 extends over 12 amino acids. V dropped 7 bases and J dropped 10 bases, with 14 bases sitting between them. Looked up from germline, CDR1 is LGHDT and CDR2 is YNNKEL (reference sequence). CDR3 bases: TGTGCCAGCACGTCGATAGTTGGGGAGCAGTTCTTC. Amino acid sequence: CASTSIVGEQFF.

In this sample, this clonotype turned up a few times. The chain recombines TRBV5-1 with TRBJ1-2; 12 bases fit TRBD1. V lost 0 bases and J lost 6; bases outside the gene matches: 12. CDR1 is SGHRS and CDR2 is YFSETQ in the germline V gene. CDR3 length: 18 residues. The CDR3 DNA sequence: TGCGCCAGCAGCTTGGATGCTGGGACAGGGGGCGCTGGGGATGGCTACACCTTC. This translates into CASSLDAGTGGAGDGYTF.

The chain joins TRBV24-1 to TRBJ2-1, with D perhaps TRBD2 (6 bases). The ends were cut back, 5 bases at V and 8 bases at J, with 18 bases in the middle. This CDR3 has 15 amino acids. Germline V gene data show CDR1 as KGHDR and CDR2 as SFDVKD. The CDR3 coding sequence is TGTGCCACCAGTGGACCGAGACTAGGTCTGTATGAGCAGTTCTTC. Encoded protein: CATSGPRLGLYEQFF.

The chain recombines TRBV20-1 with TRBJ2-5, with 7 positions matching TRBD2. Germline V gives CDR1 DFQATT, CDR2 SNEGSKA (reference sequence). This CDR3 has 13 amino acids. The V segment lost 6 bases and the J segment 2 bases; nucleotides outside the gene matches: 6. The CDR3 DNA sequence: TGCAGTGCCCGGGGCGGGGGACAAGAGACCCAGTACTTC. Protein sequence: CSARGGGQETQYF.

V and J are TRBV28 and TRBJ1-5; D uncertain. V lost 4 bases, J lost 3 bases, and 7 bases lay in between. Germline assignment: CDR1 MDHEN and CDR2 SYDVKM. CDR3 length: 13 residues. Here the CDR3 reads CASSSPNNQPQHF. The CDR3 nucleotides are TGTGCCAGCAGTTCCCCGAACAATCAGCCCCAGCATTTT. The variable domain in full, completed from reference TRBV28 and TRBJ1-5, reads DVKVTQSSRYLVKRTGEKVFLECVQDMDHENMFWYRQDPGLGLRLIYFSYDVKMKEKGDIPEGYSVSREKKERFSLILESASTNQTSMYLCASSSPNNQPQHFGDGTRLSIL.

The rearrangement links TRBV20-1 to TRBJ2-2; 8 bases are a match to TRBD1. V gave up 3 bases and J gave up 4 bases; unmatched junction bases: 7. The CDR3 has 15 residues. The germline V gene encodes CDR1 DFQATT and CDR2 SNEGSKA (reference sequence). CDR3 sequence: CSARDLRGRTGELFF. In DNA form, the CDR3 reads TGCAGTGCTAGGGACCTCAGGGGGCGCACCGGGGAGCTGTTTTTT.

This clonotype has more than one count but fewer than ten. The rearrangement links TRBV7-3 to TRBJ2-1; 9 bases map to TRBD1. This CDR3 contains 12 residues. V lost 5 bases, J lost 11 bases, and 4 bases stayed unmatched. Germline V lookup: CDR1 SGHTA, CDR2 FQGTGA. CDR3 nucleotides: TGTGCCAGCAGCCAGGGACAGGGTCAGCAGTTCTTC. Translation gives CASSQGQGQQFF.

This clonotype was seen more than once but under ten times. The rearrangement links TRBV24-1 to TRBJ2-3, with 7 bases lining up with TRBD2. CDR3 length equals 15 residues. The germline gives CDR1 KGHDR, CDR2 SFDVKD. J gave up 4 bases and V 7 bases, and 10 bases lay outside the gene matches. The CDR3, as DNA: TGTGCCACCAGCCAAACCGGACGGGAGGCAGATACGCAGTATTTT. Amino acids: CATSQTGREADTQYF.

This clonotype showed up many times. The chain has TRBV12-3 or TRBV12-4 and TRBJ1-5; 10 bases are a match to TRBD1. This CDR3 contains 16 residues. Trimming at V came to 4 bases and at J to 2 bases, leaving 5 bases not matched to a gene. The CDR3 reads CASSWSGTGGNQPQHF. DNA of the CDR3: TGTGCCAGCAGTTGGTCAGGGACAGGGGGCAATCAGCCCCAGCATTTT.

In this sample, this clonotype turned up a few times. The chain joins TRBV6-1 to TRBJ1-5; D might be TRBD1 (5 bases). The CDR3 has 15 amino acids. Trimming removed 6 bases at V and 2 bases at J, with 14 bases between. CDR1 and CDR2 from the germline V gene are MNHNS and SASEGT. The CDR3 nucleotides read TGTGCCAGCAGACCCGGGGGACCTCGCAATCAGCCCCAGCATTTT. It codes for CASRPGGPRNQPQHF.

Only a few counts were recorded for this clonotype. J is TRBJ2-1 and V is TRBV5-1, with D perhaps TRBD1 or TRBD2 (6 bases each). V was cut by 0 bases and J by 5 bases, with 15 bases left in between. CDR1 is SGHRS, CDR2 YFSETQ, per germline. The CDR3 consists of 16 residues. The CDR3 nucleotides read TGCGCCAGCAGCTTGGAGGCGGCGGGACAAAACAATGAGCAGTTCTTC. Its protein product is CASSLEAAGQNNEQFF.

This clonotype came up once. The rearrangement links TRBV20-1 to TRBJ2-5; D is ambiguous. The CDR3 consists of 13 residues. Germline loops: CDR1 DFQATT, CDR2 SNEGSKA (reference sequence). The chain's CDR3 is CSATLTNQETQYF. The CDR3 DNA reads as TGCAGCGCCACACTCACGAACCAAGAGACCCAGTACTTC.

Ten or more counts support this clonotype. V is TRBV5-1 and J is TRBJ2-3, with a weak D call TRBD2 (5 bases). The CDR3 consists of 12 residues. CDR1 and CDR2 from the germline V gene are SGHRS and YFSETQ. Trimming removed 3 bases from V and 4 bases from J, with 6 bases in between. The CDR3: CASSYGADTQYF. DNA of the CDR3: TGCGCCAGCAGCTACGGGGCAGATACGCAGTATTTT.

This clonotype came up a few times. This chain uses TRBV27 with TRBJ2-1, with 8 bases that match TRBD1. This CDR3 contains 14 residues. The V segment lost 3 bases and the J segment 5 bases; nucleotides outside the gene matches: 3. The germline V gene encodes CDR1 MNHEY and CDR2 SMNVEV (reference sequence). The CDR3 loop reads CASSLDRAHNEQFF. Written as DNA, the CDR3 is TGTGCCAGCAGTTTGGACAGGGCCCACAATGAGCAGTTCTTC.

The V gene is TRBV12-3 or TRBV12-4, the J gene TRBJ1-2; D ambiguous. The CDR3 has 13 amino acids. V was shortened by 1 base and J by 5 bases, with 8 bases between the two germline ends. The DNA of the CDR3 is TGTGCCAGCAGTTTAGACCTTGGGTATGGCTACACCTTC. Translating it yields CASSLDLGYGYTF.